This TCR beta chain was recovered during a study of blood T cell repertoires in COVID-19. This CDR3 has 14 residues. Germline CDR1 and CDR2: SGHRS and YFSETQ. V was cut by 0 bases and J by 2 bases, with 8 bases left in between. Donors of Cohort 3 who recovered were those that had two negative PCRs, clearance, or symptom resolution. Assay used: immunoSEQ multiplex PCR; TCRdb lists only in-frame clones, some missing. There are about 220,000 clones in the sample; 65% to 85% occur only once, and 3% to 4% lies in the top ten. The J gene is TRBJ1-2, the V gene TRBV5-1; tentative D call: TRBD1 (5 bases). The clonotype was recovered from a woman in her fifties or sixties who had recovered from COVID-19. Material: PBMCs or T cells enriched from blood (not recorded which). This chain's CDR3 is CASSLGGRNYGYTF. The CDR3, as DNA: TGCGCCAGCAGCTTGGGGGGCAGAAACTATGGCTACACCTTC.